What follows are 25 T cell receptor beta chains derived from one specimen sequenced in a study of blood T cell repertoires in COVID-19. Profiled with immunoSEQ multiplex PCR; TCRdb holds only in-frame clones, not every one. This sample has about 280,000 clones; approximately 88% occur once, and the top ten carry 9.4%. Sequenced: peripheral blood. These receptor sequences come from a man aged 18 to 29 with active or convalescent COVID-19.

J is TRBJ1-1 and V is TRBV7-9, with D possibly matching TRBD1 (6 bases). Trimming left V 1 base short and J 3 bases short, with 9 bases between. CDR1 is SEHNR and CDR2 is FQNEAQ in the germline V gene (reference sequence). This CDR3 has 14 amino acids. CDR3 DNA sequence: TGTGCCAGCAGCTTAGGGTCAGGGGACACTGAAGCTTTCTTT. Translated: CASSLGSGDTEAFF.

The gene calls are TRBV2 and TRBJ1-5; D not resolved. Per germline, CDR1 SNHLY and CDR2 FYNNEI. V was pared by 3 bases and J by 0 bases, with 9 bases between. The CDR3 totals 15 residues. CDR3 residues: CASSDYGLSNQPQHF. In nucleotides, the CDR3 is TGTGCCAGCAGTGATTATGGCCTTAGCAATCAGCCCCAGCATTTT.

This clone was seen a few times. This chain links TRBV6-5 with TRBJ1-6, with a possible D match to TRBD1 (5 bases). The germline V gene encodes CDR1 MNHEY and CDR2 SVGAGI. CDR3 length: 12 amino acids. V was cut by 8 bases and J by 11 bases, with 13 bases left in between. The DNA for the CDR3 is TGTGCCAGCCCAACCCAGGGAACACCCCTCCACTTT. It specifies CASPTQGTPLHF.

The count of this clone is one. This chain joins TRBV7-2 and TRBJ2-7, with D uncertain. The germline CDR1 and CDR2 sequences are SGHTA and FQGNSA. This CDR3 is built from 15 residues. V was cut by 3 bases and J by 3 bases, with 15 bases left in between. CDR3 nucleotide sequence: TGTGCCAGCAGCTTTGGCACTATACTAAGCTACGAGCAGTACTTC. As protein: CASSFGTILSYEQYF.

Only a few counts were recorded for this clone. The V gene is TRBV5-5, the J gene TRBJ1-6; D remains unclear. Deletions cut 0 bases from V and 6 bases from J, with 13 bases between. The CDR3 consists of 16 residues. Germline loops: CDR1 SGHKS, CDR2 YYEKEE (reference sequence). This CDR3 is CASSLASLLPNSPLHF. DNA for the CDR3: TGTGCCAGCAGCTTGGCCTCCTTACTTCCTAATTCACCCCTCCACTTT.

The chain couples TRBV7-9 to TRBJ2-7; possibly TRBD1 for D (6 bases). This CDR3 spans 15 amino acids. The V gene lost 1 base and the J gene lost 3 bases, with 13 bases spanning the gap. Germline-derived CDR1 and CDR2 are SEHNR and FQNEAQ (reference sequence). In nucleotides, the CDR3 is TGTGCCAGCAGCTTAGAGTCAGGGGAATACTACGAGCAGTACTTC. Amino acids: CASSLESGEYYEQYF.

V gene TRBV2 combines with J gene TRBJ1-5, with 7 bases lining up with TRBD1. V lost 5 bases, J lost 7 bases, and 5 bases stayed unmatched. CDR1 is SNHLY and CDR2 is FYNNEI in the germline V gene. The CDR3 is made up of 13 amino acids. CDR3 region: CASSMDRMQPQHF. The CDR3 nucleotides are TGTGCCAGCAGTATGGACAGGATGCAGCCCCAGCATTTT. Full variable domain (outside the CDR3, taken from reference TRBV2 and TRBJ1-5): EPEVTQTPSHQVTQMGQEVILRCVPISNHLYFYWYRQILGQKVEFLVSFYNNEISEKSEIFDDQFSVERPDGSNFTLKIRSTKLEDSAMYFCASSMDRMQPQHFGDGTRLSIL.

This chain joins TRBV10-1 and TRBJ1-1; weak D call: TRBD1 (5 bases). Trimming took 2 bases from V and 5 from J, leaving 9 bases between them. CDR3 length equals 13 residues. Germline V CDR1 and CDR2: WNHNN, SYGVQD (reference sequence). The DNA for the CDR3 is TGCGCCAGCAGTGAGAGGGGTATGACTGAAGCTTTCTTT. Its translation is CASSERGMTEAFF.

The CDR3 protein is CASSRGGSGGYTF. DNA for the CDR3: TGTGCCAGCAGTAGGGGAGGATCTGGCGGCTACACCTTC. The V and J genes are TRBV27 and TRBJ1-2, with D possibly being TRBD1 (5 bases). V lost 5 bases to trimming and J lost 8 bases, with 15 bases between them. This CDR3 has 13 amino acids. CDR1 MNHEY and CDR2 SMNVEV come from the germline V gene (reference sequence).

This sequence joins TRBV7-6 and TRBJ1-1; the D is unclear. Germline lookup yields CDR1 SGHVS and CDR2 FNYEAQ. This CDR3 comprises 14 residues. V dropped 3 bases and J dropped 2 bases, with 10 bases sitting between them. The CDR3, as DNA: TGTGCCAGCAGCTTCTACGACACTAACACTGAAGCTTTCTTT. This codes for CASSFYDTNTEAFF.

The V gene is TRBV10-3, the J gene TRBJ1-1, with unresolved D. With 10 bases removed from V and 0 bases from J, the gap between germline ends came to 12 bases. There are 13 residues in the CDR3. Germline CDR1 reads ENHRY; CDR2 reads SYGVKD. The CDR3 protein is CATDTQLNTEAFF. DNA of the CDR3: TGTGCCACAGATACACAGTTGAACACTGAAGCTTTCTTT.

J is TRBJ2-3 and V is TRBV7-9; D might be TRBD2 (5 bases). The V gene's germline CDR1 is SEHNR and CDR2 FQNEAQ (reference sequence). Between the trimmed V and J ends, which lost 3 bases and 3 bases, there was a span of 13 bases. The CDR3 extends over 15 amino acids. The CDR3 nucleotides are TGTGCCAGCAGCTTCGGACTGGAAAATACAGATACGCAGTATTTT. Translation gives CASSFGLENTDTQYF.

The chain combines TRBV5-4 with TRBJ2-5, with 8 bases that match TRBD2. Germline loops: CDR1 SGHNT, CDR2 YYREEE (reference sequence). The V segment lost 3 bases and the J segment 2 bases; nucleotides outside the gene matches: 9. CDR3 length: 16 residues. DNA of the CDR3: TGTGCCAGCAGCTCGGCGAGTAGCGGGGTTCAAGAGACCCAGTACTTC. This encodes CASSSASSGVQETQYF.

The chain carries TRBV5-1 and TRBJ1-1; D is perhaps TRBD1 (5 bases). The CDR3 runs 15 residues. The germline gives CDR1 SGHRS, CDR2 YFSETQ. V was pared by 3 bases and J by 4 bases, with 16 bases between. CDR3 bases: TGCGCCAGCAGCTATGAAGTCGGGGGATCCACTGAAGCTTTCTTT. It is translated as CASSYEVGGSTEAFF.

CDR3 sequence (DNA): TGTGCTAGCCGGGTTGATCCTCAGCCCCAGCATTTT. It is translated as CASRVDPQPQHF. V is TRBV12-5 and J is TRBJ1-5; D is unresolved. Trimming took 9 bases from V and 6 from J, leaving 12 bases between them. CDR3 length: 12 residues. CDR1 and CDR2 from the germline V gene are LGHNT and FRNRAP.

This chain joins TRBV27 and TRBJ1-5, with D possibly being TRBD1 (5 bases). CDR1 is MNHEY and CDR2 is SMNVEV in the germline V gene (reference sequence). V dropped 3 bases and J dropped 3 bases, with 15 bases sitting between them. The CDR3 has 16 amino acids. The CDR3 spells CASSLLGGSFNQPQHF. In DNA, the CDR3 is TGTGCCAGCAGTTTGCTCGGGGGTAGTTTCAATCAGCCCCAGCATTTT.

The chain links TRBV29-1 to TRBJ2-7; perhaps TRBD1 as D (6 bases). V shed 6 bases and J shed 2 bases, with 11 bases lying between them. Germline-derived CDR1 and CDR2 are SQVTM and ANQGSEA. This CDR3 is built from 12 residues. The CDR3 region has the DNA TGCAGCGTAGCTGGACAGACCTACGAGCAGTACTTC. This translates into CSVAGQTYEQYF.

This chain links TRBV3-1 (or the pseudogene TRBV3-2) with TRBJ1-5; 10 bases line up with TRBD1. CDR3 length: 15 residues. Germline V gene data show CDR1 as LGHDT and CDR2 as YNNKEL (reference sequence). J lost 7 bases, V lost 4 bases, and 7 bases had no gene match. The CDR3 sequence is CASSLGQGGGQPQHF. As DNA, the CDR3 is TGTGCCAGCAGCCTTGGACAGGGGGGAGGACAGCCCCAGCATTTT.

The gene calls are TRBV11-2 and TRBJ2-5; 7 nucleotides agree with TRBD2. CDR1 SGHAT and CDR2 FQNNGV come from the germline V gene. The CDR3 runs 12 residues. In DNA form, the CDR3 reads TGTGCATGGGGGGGTTGGCAAGAGACCCAGTACTTC. It translates to CAWGGWQETQYF.

The gene calls are TRBV6-6 and TRBJ2-7, with D possibly TRBD1 on 6 matching bases. Deletions cut 0 bases from V and 5 bases from J, with 17 bases between. The germline gives CDR1 MNHNY, CDR2 SVGAGI (reference sequence). The CDR3 loop spans 16 amino acids. This chain's CDR3 is CASSYSSRDNSDEQYF. CDR3 bases: TGTGCCAGCAGTTACTCGTCCCGGGACAATTCTGACGAGCAGTACTTC.

The rearrangement joins TRBV7-2 to TRBJ2-7, with 7 positions matching TRBD1. V lost 1 base and J lost 11; bases outside the gene matches: 11. This CDR3 has 14 amino acids. Per germline, CDR1 SGHTA and CDR2 FQGNSA. Here the CDR3 DNA reads TGTGCCAGCAGCTTAGATACGAGCTCGGGGACAGAGTACTTC. It encodes CASSLDTSSGTEYF.

The chain uses TRBV11-2 and TRBJ1-4; 10 bases are shared with TRBD1. V was pared by 1 base and J by 7 bases, with 12 bases of the junction left unmatched. The germline gives CDR1 SGHAT, CDR2 FQNNGV. The CDR3 has 18 amino acids. The CDR3 bases are TGTGCCAGCAGCTTAGGCCGGGACAGGGGCCCCCGTGGTGAAAAACTGTTTTTT. The encoded protein is CASSLGRDRGPRGEKLFF. Using reference TRBV11-2 and TRBJ1-4 for the parts outside the CDR3, the full variable domain is EAGVAQSPRYKIIEKRQSVAFWCNPISGHATLYWYQQILGQGPKLLIQFQNNGVVDDSQLPKDRFSAERLKGVDSTLKIQPAKLEDSAVYLCASSLGRDRGPRGEKLFFGSGTQLSVL.

The CDR3 nucleotides are TGCAGCGTTGGAGCGGGACCCCTGAACACTGAAGCTTTCTTT. Encoded protein: CSVGAGPLNTEAFF. The chain couples TRBV29-1 to TRBJ1-1; D perhaps matches TRBD1 (5 bases). The CDR3 consists of 14 residues. Germline CDR1 and CDR2: SQVTM and ANQGSEA. The ends were cut back, 4 bases at V and 0 bases at J, with 12 bases in the middle. The complete variable domain, with remaining parts taken from reference TRBV29-1 and TRBJ1-1, reads SAVISQKPSRDICQRGTSLTIQCQVDSQVTMMFWYRQQPGQSLTLIATANQGSEATYESGFVIDKFPISRPNLTFSTLTVSNMSPEDSSIYLCSVGAGPLNTEAFFGQGTRLTVV.

The chain has TRBV19 and TRBJ1-4; D is perhaps TRBD1 (6 bases). Germline assignment: CDR1 LNHDA and CDR2 SQIVND (reference sequence). This CDR3 comprises 14 residues. V gave up 5 bases and J gave up 3 bases, with 10 bases separating them. The CDR3 DNA is TGTGCCAGTAGTCACAGGGCGGCTAATGAAAAACTGTTTTTT. It specifies CASSHRAANEKLFF.

The V gene is TRBV6-2 or TRBV6-3, the J gene TRBJ1-2; 7 bases align to TRBD1. This CDR3 contains 15 residues. Germline CDR1 reads MNHEY; CDR2 reads SVGEGT. Trimming at V came to 0 bases and at J to 5 bases, leaving 6 bases not matched to a gene. CDR3 amino acids: CASSYSDRRRYGYTF. The CDR3 DNA sequence: TGTGCCAGCAGTTACTCGGACAGGCGTCGGTATGGCTACACCTTC.